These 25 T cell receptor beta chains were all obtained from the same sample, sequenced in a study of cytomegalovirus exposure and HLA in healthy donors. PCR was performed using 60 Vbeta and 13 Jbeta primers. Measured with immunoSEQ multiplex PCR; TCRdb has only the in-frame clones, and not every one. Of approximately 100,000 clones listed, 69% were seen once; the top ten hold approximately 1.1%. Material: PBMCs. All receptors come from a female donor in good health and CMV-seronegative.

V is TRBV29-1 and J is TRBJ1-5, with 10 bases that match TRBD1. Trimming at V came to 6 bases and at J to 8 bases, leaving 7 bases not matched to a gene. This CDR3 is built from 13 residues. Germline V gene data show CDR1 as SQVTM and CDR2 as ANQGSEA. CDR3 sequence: CSVMGQGSEPQHF. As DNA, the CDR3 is TGCAGCGTGATGGGACAGGGGAGCGAGCCCCAGCATTTT.

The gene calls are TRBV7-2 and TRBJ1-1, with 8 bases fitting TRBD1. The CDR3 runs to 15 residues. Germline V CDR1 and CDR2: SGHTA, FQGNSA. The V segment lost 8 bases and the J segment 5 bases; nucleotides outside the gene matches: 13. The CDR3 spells CASSDPRQGRTEAFF. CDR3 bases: TGTGCCAGCTCCGACCCCAGACAGGGGAGGACTGAAGCTTTCTTT.

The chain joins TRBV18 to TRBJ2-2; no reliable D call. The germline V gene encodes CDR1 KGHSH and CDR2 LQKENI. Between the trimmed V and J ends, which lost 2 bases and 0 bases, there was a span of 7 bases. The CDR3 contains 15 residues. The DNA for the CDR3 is TGTGCCAGCTCACCAAATGGGCCGAACACCGGGGAGCTGTTTTTT. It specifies CASSPNGPNTGELFF.

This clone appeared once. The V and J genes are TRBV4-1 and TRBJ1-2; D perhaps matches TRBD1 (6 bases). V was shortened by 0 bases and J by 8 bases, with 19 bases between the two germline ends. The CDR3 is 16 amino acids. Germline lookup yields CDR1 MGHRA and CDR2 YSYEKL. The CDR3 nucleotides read TGCGCCAGCAGCCAAGAGGGGGACATACCCTTTTGGGGCTACACCTTC. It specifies CASSQEGDIPFWGYTF.

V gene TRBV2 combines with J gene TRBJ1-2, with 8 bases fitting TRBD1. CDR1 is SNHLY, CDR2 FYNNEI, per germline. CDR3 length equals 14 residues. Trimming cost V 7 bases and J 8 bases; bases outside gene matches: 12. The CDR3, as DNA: TGTGCCAGCATCCGGGACAGGCGGGCGGGGGGCTACACCTTC. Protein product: CASIRDRRAGGYTF.

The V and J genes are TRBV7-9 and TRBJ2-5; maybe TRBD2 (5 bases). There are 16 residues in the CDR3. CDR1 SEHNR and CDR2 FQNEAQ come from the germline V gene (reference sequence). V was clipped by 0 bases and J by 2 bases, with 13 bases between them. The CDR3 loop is CASSLAGGSPQETQYF. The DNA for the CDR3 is TGTGCCAGCAGCTTAGCCGGAGGATCCCCACAAGAGACCCAGTACTTC.

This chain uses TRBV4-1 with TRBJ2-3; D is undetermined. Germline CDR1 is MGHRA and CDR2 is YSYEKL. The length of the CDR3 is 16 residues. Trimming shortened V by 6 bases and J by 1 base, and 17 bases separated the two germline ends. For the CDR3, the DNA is TGCGCCAGCAGTCGTCAAGATGGAGACCGCACAGATACGCAGTATTTT. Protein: CASSRQDGDRTDTQYF.

In DNA, the CDR3 is TGTGCCAGCAGCTTCACTTCAACAAGCGGGAGTGGGGAGACCCAGTACTTC. The encoded protein is CASSFTSTSGSGETQYF. V gene TRBV28 combines with J gene TRBJ2-5; 8 positions agree with TRBD2. The CDR3 has 17 residues. The V segment lost 6 bases and the J segment 5 bases; nucleotides outside the gene matches: 17. Germline loops: CDR1 MDHEN, CDR2 SYDVKM.

CDR3 sequence (DNA): TGTGCCAGCAGCTTAGTAAAGGGACAGGGTGACTATGGCTACACCTTC. This gives the protein CASSLVKGQGDYGYTF. The chain couples TRBV13 to TRBJ1-2, with 9 nucleotides matching TRBD1. V was clipped by 1 base and J by 3 bases; unmatched bases: 6. Germline V gene lookup returns CDR1 PRHDT and CDR2 FYEKMQ (reference sequence). The CDR3 consists of 16 residues.

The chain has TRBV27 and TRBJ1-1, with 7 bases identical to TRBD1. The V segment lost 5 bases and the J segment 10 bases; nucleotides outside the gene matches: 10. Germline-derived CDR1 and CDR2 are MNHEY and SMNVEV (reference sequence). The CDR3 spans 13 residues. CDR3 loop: CASSLTGEWVAFF. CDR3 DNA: TGTGCCAGCAGTCTCACAGGGGAGTGGGTAGCTTTCTTT.

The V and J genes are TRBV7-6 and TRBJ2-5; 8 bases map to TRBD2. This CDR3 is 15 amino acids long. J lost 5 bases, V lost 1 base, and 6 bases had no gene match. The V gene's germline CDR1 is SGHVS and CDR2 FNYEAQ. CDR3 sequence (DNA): TGTGCCAGCAGCTTAGGTAGCGGGGCCGTGGAGACCCAGTACTTC. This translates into CASSLGSGAVETQYF.

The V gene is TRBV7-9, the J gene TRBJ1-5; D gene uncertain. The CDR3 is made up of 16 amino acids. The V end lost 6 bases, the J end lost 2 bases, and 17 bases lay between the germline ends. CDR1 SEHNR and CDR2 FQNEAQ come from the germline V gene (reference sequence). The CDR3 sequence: CASSPSSEGGNQPQHF. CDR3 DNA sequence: TGTGCCAGCAGTCCTTCATCGGAGGGTGGCAATCAGCCCCAGCATTTT.

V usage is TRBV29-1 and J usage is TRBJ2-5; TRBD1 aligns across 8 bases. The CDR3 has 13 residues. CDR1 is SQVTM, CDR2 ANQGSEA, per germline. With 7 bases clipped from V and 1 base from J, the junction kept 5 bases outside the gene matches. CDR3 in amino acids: CSDTGTGQETQYF. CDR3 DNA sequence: TGCAGCGACACCGGGACAGGCCAAGAGACCCAGTACTTC.

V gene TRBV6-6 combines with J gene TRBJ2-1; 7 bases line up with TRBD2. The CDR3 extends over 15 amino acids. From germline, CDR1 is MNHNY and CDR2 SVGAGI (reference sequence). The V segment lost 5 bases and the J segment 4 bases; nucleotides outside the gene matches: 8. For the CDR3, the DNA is TGTGCCAGCAGTGCCCTGAGCGGGGTTTACAATGAGCAGTTCTTC. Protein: CASSALSGVYNEQFF.

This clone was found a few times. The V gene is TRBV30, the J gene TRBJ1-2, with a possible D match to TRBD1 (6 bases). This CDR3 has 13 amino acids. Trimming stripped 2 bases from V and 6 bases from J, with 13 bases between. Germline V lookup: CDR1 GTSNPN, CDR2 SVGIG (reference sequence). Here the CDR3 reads CAWSSGVWDGYTF. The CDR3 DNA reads TGTGCCTGGAGTTCAGGGGTTTGGGATGGCTACACCTTC.

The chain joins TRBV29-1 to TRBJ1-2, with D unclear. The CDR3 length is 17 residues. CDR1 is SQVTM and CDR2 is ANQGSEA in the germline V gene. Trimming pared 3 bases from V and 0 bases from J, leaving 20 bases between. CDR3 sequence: CSVDVPKRGKTNYGYTF. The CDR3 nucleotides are TGCAGCGTTGATGTCCCGAAAAGAGGAAAGACTAACTATGGCTACACCTTC.

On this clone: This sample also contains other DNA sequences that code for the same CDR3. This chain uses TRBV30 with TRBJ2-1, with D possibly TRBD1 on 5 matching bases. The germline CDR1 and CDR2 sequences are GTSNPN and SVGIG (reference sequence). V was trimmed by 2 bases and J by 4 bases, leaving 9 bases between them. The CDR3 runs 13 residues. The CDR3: CAWSTGHYNEQFF. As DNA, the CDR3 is TGTGCCTGGAGTACAGGCCATTACAATGAGCAGTTCTTC.

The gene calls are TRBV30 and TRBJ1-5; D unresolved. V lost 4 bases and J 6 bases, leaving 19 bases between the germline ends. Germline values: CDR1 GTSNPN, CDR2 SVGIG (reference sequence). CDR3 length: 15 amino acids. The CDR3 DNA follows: TGTGCCTGGAATCCCCGGGAGTCTCCTCTTCAGCCCCAGCATTTT. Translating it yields CAWNPRESPLQPQHF. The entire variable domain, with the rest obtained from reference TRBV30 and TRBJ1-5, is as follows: SQTIHQWPATLVQPVGSPLSLECTVEGTSNPNLYWYRQAAGRGLQLLFYSVGIGQISSEVPQNLSASRPQDRQFILSSKKLLLSDSGFYLCAWNPRESPLQPQHFGDGTRLSIL.

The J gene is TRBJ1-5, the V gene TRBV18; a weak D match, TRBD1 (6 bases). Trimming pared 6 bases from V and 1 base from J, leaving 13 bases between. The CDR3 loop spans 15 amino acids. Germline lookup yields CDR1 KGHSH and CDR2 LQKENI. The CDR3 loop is CASSAGQGSNQPQHF. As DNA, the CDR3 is TGTGCCAGCTCGGCTGGGCAGGGGAGCAATCAGCCCCAGCATTTT.

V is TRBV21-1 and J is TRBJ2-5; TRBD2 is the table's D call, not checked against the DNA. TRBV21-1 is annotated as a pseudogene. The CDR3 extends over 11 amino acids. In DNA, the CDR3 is TGTGCCAGCAGTATCCCAGAGACCCAGTACTTC. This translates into CASSIPETQYF.

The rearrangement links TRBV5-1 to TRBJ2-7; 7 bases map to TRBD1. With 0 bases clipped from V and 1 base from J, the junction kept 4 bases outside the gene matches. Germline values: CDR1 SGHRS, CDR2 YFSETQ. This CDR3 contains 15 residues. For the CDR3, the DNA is TGCGCCAGCAGCTTGGCGGGGACAGTTTCCTACGAGCAGTACTTC. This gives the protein CASSLAGTVSYEQYF.

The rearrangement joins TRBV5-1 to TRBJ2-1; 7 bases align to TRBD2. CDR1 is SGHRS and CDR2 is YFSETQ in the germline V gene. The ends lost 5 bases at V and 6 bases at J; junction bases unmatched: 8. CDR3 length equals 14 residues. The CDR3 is CASSVSGTFNEQFF. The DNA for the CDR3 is TGCGCCAGCAGTGTGAGCGGGACCTTCAATGAGCAGTTCTTC.

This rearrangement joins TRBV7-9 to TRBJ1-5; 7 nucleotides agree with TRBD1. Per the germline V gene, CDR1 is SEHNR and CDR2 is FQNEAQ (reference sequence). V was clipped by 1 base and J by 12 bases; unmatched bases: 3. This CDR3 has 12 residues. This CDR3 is CASSLDYRGQHF. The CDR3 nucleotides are TGTGCCAGCAGCTTAGATTACAGGGGCCAGCATTTT.

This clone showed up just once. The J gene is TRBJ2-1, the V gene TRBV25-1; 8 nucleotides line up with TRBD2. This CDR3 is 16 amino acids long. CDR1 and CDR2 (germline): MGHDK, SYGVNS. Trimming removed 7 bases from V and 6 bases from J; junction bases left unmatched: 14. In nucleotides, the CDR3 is TGTGCCAGCATCCCCCCCCGGGCTAGCGGGTTCAATGAGCAGTTCTTC. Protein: CASIPPRASGFNEQFF.

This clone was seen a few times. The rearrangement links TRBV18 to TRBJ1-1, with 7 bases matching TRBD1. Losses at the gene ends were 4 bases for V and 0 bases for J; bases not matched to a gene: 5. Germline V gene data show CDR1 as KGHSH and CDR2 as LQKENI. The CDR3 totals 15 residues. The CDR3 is CASSLGQTMNTEAFF. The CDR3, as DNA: TGTGCCAGCTCACTGGGACAGACAATGAACACTGAAGCTTTCTTT.